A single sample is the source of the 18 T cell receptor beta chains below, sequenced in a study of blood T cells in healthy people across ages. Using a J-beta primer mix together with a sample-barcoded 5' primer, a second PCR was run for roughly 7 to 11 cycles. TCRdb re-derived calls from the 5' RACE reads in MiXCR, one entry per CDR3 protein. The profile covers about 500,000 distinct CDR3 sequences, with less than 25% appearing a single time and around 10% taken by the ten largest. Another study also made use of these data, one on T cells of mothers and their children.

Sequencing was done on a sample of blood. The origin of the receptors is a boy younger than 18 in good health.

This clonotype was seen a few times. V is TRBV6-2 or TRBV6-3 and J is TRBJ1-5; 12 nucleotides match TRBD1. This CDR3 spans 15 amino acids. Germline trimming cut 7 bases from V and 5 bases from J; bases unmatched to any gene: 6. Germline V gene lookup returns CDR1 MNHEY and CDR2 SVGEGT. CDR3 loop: CASNPGQGAYQPQHF. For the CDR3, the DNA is TGTGCCAGCAATCCGGGACAGGGGGCTTATCAGCCCCAGCATTTT.

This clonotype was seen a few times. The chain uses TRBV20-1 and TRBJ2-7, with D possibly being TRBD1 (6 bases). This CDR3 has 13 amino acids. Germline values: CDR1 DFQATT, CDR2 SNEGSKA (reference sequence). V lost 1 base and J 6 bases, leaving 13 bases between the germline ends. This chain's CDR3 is CSARVVAGAEQYF. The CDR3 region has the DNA TGCAGTGCTAGAGTTGTCGCAGGGGCCGAGCAGTACTTC.

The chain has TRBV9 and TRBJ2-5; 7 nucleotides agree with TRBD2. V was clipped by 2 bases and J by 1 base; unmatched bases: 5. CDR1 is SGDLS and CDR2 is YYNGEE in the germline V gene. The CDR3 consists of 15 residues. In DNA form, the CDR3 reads TGTGCCAGCAGCGTTGGCGGGGGTTTCCAAGAGACCCAGTACTTC. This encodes CASSVGGGFQETQYF.

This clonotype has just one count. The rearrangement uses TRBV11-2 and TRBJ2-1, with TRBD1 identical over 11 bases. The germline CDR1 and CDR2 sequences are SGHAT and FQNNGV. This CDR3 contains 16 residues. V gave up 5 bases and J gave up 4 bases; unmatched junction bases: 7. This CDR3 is CASSPWDRGTYNEQFF. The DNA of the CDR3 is TGTGCCAGCAGCCCATGGGACAGGGGGACTTACAATGAGCAGTTCTTC.

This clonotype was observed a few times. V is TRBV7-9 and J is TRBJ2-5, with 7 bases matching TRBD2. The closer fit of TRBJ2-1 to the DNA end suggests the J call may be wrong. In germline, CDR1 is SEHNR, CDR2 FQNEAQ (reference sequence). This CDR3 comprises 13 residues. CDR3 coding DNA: TGTGCCAGCAGCTTGGGTAGCGGGTTCGGGCAGTTCTTC. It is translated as CASSLGSGFGQFF.

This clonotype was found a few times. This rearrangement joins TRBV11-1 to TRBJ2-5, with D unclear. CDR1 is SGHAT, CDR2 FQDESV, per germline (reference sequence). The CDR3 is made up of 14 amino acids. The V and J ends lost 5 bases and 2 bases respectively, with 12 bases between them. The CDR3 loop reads CASSPNTLQETQYF. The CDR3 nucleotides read TGTGCCAGCAGCCCAAATACGCTACAAGAGACCCAGTACTTC.

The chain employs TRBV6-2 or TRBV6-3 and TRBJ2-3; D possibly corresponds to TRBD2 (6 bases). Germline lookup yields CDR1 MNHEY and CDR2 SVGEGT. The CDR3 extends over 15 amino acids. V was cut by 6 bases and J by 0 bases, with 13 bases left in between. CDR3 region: CASSLQEGSTDTQYF. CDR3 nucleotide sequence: TGTGCCAGCAGCCTACAGGAGGGTAGCACAGATACGCAGTATTTT.

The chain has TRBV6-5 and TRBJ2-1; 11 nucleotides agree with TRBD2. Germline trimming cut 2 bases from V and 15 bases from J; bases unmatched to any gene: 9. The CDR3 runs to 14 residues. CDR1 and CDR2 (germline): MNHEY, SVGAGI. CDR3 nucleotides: TGTGCCAGCAGTTACGGGCTAGCGGGAGGTGGTATGTTCTTC. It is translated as CASSYGLAGGGMFF.

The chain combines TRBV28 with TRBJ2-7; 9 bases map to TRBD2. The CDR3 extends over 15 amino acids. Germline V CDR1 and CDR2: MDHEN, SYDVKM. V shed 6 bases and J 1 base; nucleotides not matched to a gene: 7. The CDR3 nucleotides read TGTGCCAGCAGCAAAAGACTAGCGGAATCCTACGAGCAGTACTTC. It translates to CASSKRLAESYEQYF.

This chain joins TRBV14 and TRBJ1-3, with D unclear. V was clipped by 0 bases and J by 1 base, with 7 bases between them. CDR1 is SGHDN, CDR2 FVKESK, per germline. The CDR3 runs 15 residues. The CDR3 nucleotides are TGTGCCAGCAGCCAAGACTTCGGTTCTGGAAACACCATATATTTT. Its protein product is CASSQDFGSGNTIYF.

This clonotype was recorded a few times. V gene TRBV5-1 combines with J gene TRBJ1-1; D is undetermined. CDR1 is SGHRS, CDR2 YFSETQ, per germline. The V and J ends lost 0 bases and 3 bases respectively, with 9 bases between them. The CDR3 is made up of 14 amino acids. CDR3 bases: TGCGCCAGCAGCTTGGGCAGTCCGGACACTGAAGCTTTCTTT. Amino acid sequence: CASSLGSPDTEAFF.

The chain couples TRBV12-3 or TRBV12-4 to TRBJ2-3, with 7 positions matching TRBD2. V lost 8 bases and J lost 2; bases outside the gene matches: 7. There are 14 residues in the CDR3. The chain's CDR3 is CASDGREFTDTQYF. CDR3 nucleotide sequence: TGTGCCAGCGACGGGCGGGAGTTCACAGATACGCAGTATTTT.

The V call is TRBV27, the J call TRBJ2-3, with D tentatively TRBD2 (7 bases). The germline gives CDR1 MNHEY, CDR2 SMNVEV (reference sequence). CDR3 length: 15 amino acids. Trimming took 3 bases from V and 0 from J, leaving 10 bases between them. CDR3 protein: CASSFGGPSTDTQYF. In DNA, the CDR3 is TGTGCCAGCAGTTTCGGGGGGCCTAGCACAGATACGCAGTATTTT.

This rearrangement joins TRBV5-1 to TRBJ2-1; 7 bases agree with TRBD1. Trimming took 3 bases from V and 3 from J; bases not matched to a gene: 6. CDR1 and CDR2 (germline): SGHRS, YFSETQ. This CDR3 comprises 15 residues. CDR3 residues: CASSSGQTSYNEQFF. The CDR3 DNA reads TGCGCCAGCAGCTCGGGACAGACGAGCTACAATGAGCAGTTCTTC.

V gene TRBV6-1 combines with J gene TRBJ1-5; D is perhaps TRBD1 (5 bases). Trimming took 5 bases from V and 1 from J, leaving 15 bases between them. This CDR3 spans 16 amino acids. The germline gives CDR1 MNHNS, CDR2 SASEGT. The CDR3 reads CASSQGAGLSNQPQHF. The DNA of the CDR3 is TGTGCCAGCAGTCAAGGGGCAGGGTTAAGCAATCAGCCCCAGCATTTT.

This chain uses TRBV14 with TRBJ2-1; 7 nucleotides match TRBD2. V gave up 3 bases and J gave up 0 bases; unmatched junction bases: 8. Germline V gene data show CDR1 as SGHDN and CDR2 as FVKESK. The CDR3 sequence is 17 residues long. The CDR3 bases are TGTGCCAGCAGCCAGGCCTTTGGGGAGGGCTCCTACAATGAGCAGTTCTTC. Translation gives CASSQAFGEGSYNEQFF.

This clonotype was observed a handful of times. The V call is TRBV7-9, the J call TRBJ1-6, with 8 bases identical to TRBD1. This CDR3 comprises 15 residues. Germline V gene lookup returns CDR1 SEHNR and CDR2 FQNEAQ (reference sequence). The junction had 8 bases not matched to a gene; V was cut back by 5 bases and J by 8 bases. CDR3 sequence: CASSVERTGHSPLHF. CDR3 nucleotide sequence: TGTGCCAGCAGCGTAGAAAGGACAGGGCATTCACCCCTCCACTTT.

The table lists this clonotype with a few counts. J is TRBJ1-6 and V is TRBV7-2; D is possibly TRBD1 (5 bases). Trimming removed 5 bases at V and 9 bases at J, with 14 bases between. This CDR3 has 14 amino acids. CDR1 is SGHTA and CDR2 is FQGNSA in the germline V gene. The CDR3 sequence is CASSPGGMGSPLHF. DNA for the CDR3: TGTGCCAGCAGCCCTGGGGGTATGGGTTCACCCCTCCACTTT.